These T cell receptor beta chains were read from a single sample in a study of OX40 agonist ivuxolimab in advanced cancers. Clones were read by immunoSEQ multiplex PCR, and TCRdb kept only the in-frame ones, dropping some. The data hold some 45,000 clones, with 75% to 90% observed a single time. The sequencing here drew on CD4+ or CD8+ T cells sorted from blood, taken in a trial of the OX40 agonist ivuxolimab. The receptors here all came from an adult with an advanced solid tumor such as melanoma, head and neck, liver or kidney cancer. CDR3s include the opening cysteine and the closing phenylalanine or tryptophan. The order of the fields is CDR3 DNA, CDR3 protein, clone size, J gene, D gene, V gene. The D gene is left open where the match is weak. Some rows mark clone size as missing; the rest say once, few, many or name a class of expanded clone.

CDR3nt: TGCGCCAGCACCGGCGGGGTGGTTAACAATGAGCAGTTCTTC; CDR3aa: CASTGGVVNNEQFF; abundance: NA; j_gene: TRBJ2-1; d_gene: NA; v_gene: TRBV5-1
CDR3nt: TGTGCCAGCAGTCCCCCAAGGGGGCATAAAGATACGCAGTATTTT; CDR3aa: CASSPPRGHKDTQYF; abundance: NA; j_gene: TRBJ2-3; d_gene: TRBD1; v_gene: TRBV28
CDR3nt: TGTGCCAGCAGCGCATCCGGGACTAGAGGACTCACAGATACGCAGTATTTT; CDR3aa: CASSASGTRGLTDTQYF; abundance: NA; j_gene: TRBJ2-3; d_gene: TRBD2; v_gene: TRBV9
CDR3nt: TGTGCCAGTAGTATAGAGACAGGGTTCAACACTGAAGCTTTCTTT; CDR3aa: CASSIETGFNTEAFF; abundance: once; j_gene: TRBJ1-1; d_gene: TRBD1; v_gene: TRBV19
CDR3nt: TGTGCCAGCAGCTTAGCCCTTGGGGACTACGAGCAGTACTTC; CDR3aa: CASSLALGDYEQYF; abundance: NA; j_gene: TRBJ2-7; d_gene: NA; v_gene: TRBV7-8
CDR3nt: TGTGCCAGCGGTCAGACTGATCAGCCCCAGCATTTT; CDR3aa: CASGQTDQPQHF; abundance: NA; j_gene: TRBJ1-5; d_gene: NA; v_gene: TRBV6-6
CDR3nt: TGTGCCAGCAGTGAAGGGGGATATCTTCCTGAGGAGGAGACCCAGTACTTC; CDR3aa: CASSEGGYLPEEETQYF; abundance: NA; j_gene: TRBJ2-5; d_gene: NA; v_gene: TRBV6-1
CDR3nt: TGTGCCAGTAGTTCCTCCGGGACAGGGATGGACGAGCAGTACTTC; CDR3aa: CASSSSGTGMDEQYF; abundance: NA; j_gene: TRBJ2-7; d_gene: TRBD1; v_gene: TRBV19
CDR3nt: TGTGCCAGCAGCTACCTTTACAATGAGCAGTTCTTC; CDR3aa: CASSYLYNEQFF; abundance: NA; j_gene: TRBJ2-1; d_gene: NA; v_gene: TRBV7-8
CDR3nt: TGTGCCAGCAGCTTAGCCCGTGGGGCCCTGACTGAAGCTTTCTTT; CDR3aa: CASSLARGALTEAFF; abundance: NA; j_gene: TRBJ1-1; d_gene: NA; v_gene: TRBV7-9
CDR3nt: TGTGCCAGCAGCTTGGTCGGGACAGTGGACTTCGACTACGAGCAGTACTTC; CDR3aa: CASSLVGTVDFDYEQYF; abundance: NA; j_gene: TRBJ2-7; d_gene: TRBD1; v_gene: TRBV5-6
CDR3nt: TGTGCCAGCAGCCCCCCGCTGGCAGATACGCAGTATTTT; CDR3aa: CASSPPLADTQYF; abundance: NA; j_gene: TRBJ2-3; d_gene: NA; v_gene: TRBV7-6
CDR3nt: TGCGCCAGCAGCGGGGGACAGGGATCTGGGGCCAACGTCCTGACTTTC; CDR3aa: CASSGGQGSGANVLTF; abundance: NA; j_gene: TRBJ2-6; d_gene: TRBD1; v_gene: TRBV4-1
CDR3nt: TGTGCCAGTAGTATCTTTGGGGTTTCCACAGATACGCAGTATTTT; CDR3aa: CASSIFGVSTDTQYF; abundance: NA; j_gene: TRBJ2-3; d_gene: NA; v_gene: TRBV19
CDR3nt: TGTGCCAGCAGTTTGCCCTATGGTAGCGGGGGAGATGGAGAGACCCAGTACTTC; CDR3aa: CASSLPYGSGGDGETQYF; abundance: NA; j_gene: TRBJ2-5; d_gene: TRBD2; v_gene: TRBV28
CDR3nt: TGTGCCAGCAGTGGACAGGGATTGGAAAAACTGTTTTTT; CDR3aa: CASSGQGLEKLFF; abundance: NA; j_gene: TRBJ1-4; d_gene: TRBD1; v_gene: TRBV28
CDR3nt: TGCAGCGTTGCGGGACAGGGAGACTATGGCTACACCTTC; CDR3aa: CSVAGQGDYGYTF; abundance: NA; j_gene: TRBJ1-2; d_gene: TRBD1; v_gene: TRBV29-1
CDR3nt: TGTGCCAGCAGCGGGGGACAGGGAGTGTATGGCTACACCTTC; CDR3aa: CASSGGQGVYGYTF; abundance: NA; j_gene: TRBJ1-2; d_gene: TRBD1; v_gene: TRBV11-2
CDR3nt: TGCGCCAGCAACTCTAGGGCGGGAGGGTTGGATACGCAGTATTTT; CDR3aa: CASNSRAGGLDTQYF; abundance: NA; j_gene: TRBJ2-3; d_gene: TRBD2; v_gene: TRBV4-1
CDR3nt: TGTGCCAGTAGTATAAGACCTGGCCAGGGAAACACCATATATTTT; CDR3aa: CASSIRPGQGNTIYF; abundance: NA; j_gene: TRBJ1-3; d_gene: NA; v_gene: TRBV19
CDR3nt: TGTGCCAGCAGTTCCCGACAGGGCTTCGACAATGAGCAGTTCTTC; CDR3aa: CASSSRQGFDNEQFF; abundance: NA; j_gene: TRBJ2-1; d_gene: TRBD1; v_gene: TRBV27
CDR3nt: TGTGCCAGCAGCTTAAGTGGGGGACGGACCGGGGAGCTGTTTTTT; CDR3aa: CASSLSGGRTGELFF; abundance: once; j_gene: TRBJ2-2; d_gene: NA; v_gene: TRBV7-6
CDR3nt: TGTGCCAGCAGTGATCAGGGAAACAATCAGCCCCAGCATTTT; CDR3aa: CASSDQGNNQPQHF; abundance: NA; j_gene: TRBJ1-5; d_gene: NA; v_gene: TRBV2
CDR3nt: TGCGCCAGCAGCTTGGGGGGCCCGAACACTGAAGCTTTCTTT; CDR3aa: CASSLGGPNTEAFF; abundance: NA; j_gene: TRBJ1-1; d_gene: NA; v_gene: TRBV5-1
CDR3nt: TGCGCCAGCAGCCAATCGCAGGGGGCCTACGAGCAGTACTTC; CDR3aa: CASSQSQGAYEQYF; abundance: once; j_gene: TRBJ2-7; d_gene: TRBD1; v_gene: TRBV4-3